This entry concerns a single T cell receptor beta chain. Its antigen remains unidentified. Researchers prepared the TCRbeta library using unique molecular identifiers, the study reports. TCRdb redid the calling of the PCR reads with MiXCR, one entry per CDR3 protein. The repertoire includes a few hundred thousand distinct CDR3 sequences, 20% to 30% of them detected once, and roughly 9.7% sits in the top ten. The entry originates in a study of T-cell reconstitution after alpha-beta-depleted transplantation in children. General observations from the study: Counts and diversity of T cells one year after transplant came mostly from newly produced T cells. High day-60 TCRbeta diversity in some patients came from surviving recipient T cells and thymic progenitors.

This CDR3 has 14 amino acids. The germline gives CDR1 ENHRY, CDR2 SYGVKD. Trimming took 6 bases from V and 0 from J; bases not matched to a gene: 4. The source was PBMCs, mostly from graft donor cells, collected 180 days after TCRalphabeta/CD19-depleted stem cell transplant. This chain connects TRBV10-3 to TRBJ2-7; 8 bases align to TRBD1. This receptor was taken from a male patient younger than 18 who had a stem cell transplant for acute lymphoblastic leukemia, so the T cells may come from the graft donor. CDR3 DNA sequence: TGTGCCATCAGGGAACAGGGGGTCTCCTACGAGCAGTACTTC. Residues: CAIREQGVSYEQYF.